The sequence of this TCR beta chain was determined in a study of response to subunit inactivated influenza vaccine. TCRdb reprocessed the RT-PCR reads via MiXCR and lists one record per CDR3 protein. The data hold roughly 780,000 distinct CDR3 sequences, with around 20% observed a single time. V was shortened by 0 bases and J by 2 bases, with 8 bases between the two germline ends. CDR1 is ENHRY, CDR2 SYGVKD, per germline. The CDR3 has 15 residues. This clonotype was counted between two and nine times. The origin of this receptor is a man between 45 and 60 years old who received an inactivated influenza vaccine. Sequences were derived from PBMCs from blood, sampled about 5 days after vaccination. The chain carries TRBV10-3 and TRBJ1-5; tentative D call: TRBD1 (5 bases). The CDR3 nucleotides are TGTGCCATCAGTGAGTCTCTACAGGGCAATCAGCCCCAGCATTTT. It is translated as CAISESLQGNQPQHF.